This TCR beta chain was obtained from a study of blood T cell repertoires in COVID-19. The assay was immunoSEQ multiplex PCR, and TCRdb's table has in-frame clones only and misses some. The table includes around 160,000 clones, around 83% detected once. The sequence was collected from a woman in her forties or fifties who had been exposed to COVID-19. Sample: PBMCs or T cells enriched from blood (not recorded which).

CDR3 DNA sequence: TGTGCCAGCAGCTCCCCCAACAGGGGTTACGAGCAGTACTTC. Its protein is CASSSPNRGYEQYF. V is TRBV7-9 and J is TRBJ2-7; TRBD1 matches 7 bases. With 4 bases clipped from V and 4 bases from J, the junction kept 7 bases outside the gene matches. The CDR3 covers 14 residues. Germline CDR1 SEHNR, CDR2 FQNEAQ (reference sequence).